The rows below give T cell receptor beta chains drawn from one sample of a study of blood T cell repertoires in COVID-19. TCRdb keeps only in-frame clones here, not all; method: immunoSEQ multiplex PCR. The sample includes around 300,000 clones, about nine tenths of them seen just once. The sample taken for sequencing was peripheral blood. The receptors derive from a man aged 45-65 years with acute or convalescent COVID-19. Both conserved end residues are part of each CDR3. A D gene is named only where the DNA matches it firmly. The size of a clone is reported for some rows only, either as once, few or many, or as a class for expanded clones.

clone_size	j_call	v_call	d_call	cdr3_nt	cdr3_aa
.	TRBJ1-2	TRBV7-2	TRBD1	TGTGCCAGCAGCTCCCAAGGGGGGACAGCTGGCTACACCTTC	CASSSQGGTAGYTF
.	TRBJ1-1	TRBV7-9	.	TGTGCCAGCAGCTTACTCCCTCGGGGGAACACTGAAGCTTTCTTT	CASSLLPRGNTEAFF
.	TRBJ2-3	TRBV25-1	.	TGTGCCAGCAGGGAACAGGGAAGGGGAGATACGCAGTATTTT	CASREQGRGDTQYF
.	TRBJ2-7	TRBV6-6	TRBD1	TGTGCCAGCACCCCGGGACAGGGCCCCTACGAGCAGTACTTC	CASTPGQGPYEQYF
.	TRBJ1-6	TRBV2	TRBD1	TGTGCCAGCAGTGGAGGGACAGGGGGCCACTCCTATAATTCACCCCTCCACTTT	CASSGGTGGHSYNSPLHF
.	TRBJ2-7	TRBV13	TRBD1	TGTGCCAGCAGCTTGGGACAGGGGGCCTACGAGCAGTACTTC	CASSLGQGAYEQYF
.	TRBJ2-1	TRBV10-1	.	TGCGCCAGCAGTGACAGGTCGGGGGATAGTGAGCAGTTCTTC	CASSDRSGDSEQFF
.	TRBJ2-7	TRBV19	.	TGTGCCAGTAGTATAGGGACAGCTCTGCTAAGGTACGAGCAGTACTTC	CASSIGTALLRYEQYF
.	TRBJ1-6	TRBV5-1	TRBD1	TGCGCCAGCAGCCTCCGGACAGGAGTTAATAATTCACCCCTCCACTTT	CASSLRTGVNNSPLHF
.	TRBJ1-2	TRBV15	.	TGTGCCACCAGCAGGACAAACTATGGCTACACCTTC	CATSRTNYGYTF
.	TRBJ2-2	TRBV5-1	.	TGCGCCAGCAGCTTCCGGGCTCCTCAGGGCGGGGAGCTGTTTTTT	CASSFRAPQGGELFF
.	TRBJ2-3	TRBV24-1	.	TGTGCCACAGGGGGCGGGGAAGATACGCAGTATTTT	CATGGGEDTQYF
.	TRBJ2-5	TRBV9	.	TGTGCCAGCAGCCCCTCGCAGGGGCTTGAGACCCAGTACTTC	CASSPSQGLETQYF
.	TRBJ1-6	TRBV18	TRBD1	TGTGCCAGCTCACCACTGGGACAGGGGGTTGGTAATTCACCCCTCCACTTT	CASSPLGQGVGNSPLHF
once	TRBJ1-5	TRBV5-6	TRBD1	TGTGCCAGCAGCTTAGACCGCGGGGACAGGGGTAATCAGCCCCAGCATTTT	CASSLDRGDRGNQPQHF
once	TRBJ1-6	TRBV27	.	TGTGCCAGCAGCCTAGGGGCAGGGGTTCCACCCCTCCACTTT	CASSLGAGVPPLHF
.	TRBJ2-5	TRBV2	.	TGTGCCAGCAGTGAGCGCGAGAAGACCCAGTACTTC	CASSEREKTQYF
.	TRBJ1-5	TRBV5-5	.	TGTGCCAGCAGCTTAGTTCCCACAGGGACTCAGCCCCAGCATTTT	CASSLVPTGTQPQHF
once	TRBJ1-1	TRBV7-9	TRBD1	TGTGCCAGCAGCTCCCAGGGGGACACTGAAGCTTTCTTT	CASSSQGDTEAFF
.	TRBJ2-5	TRBV29-1	.	TGCAGCGTTGCCCGGGGGGCGGGGGAGACCCAGTACTTC	CSVARGAGETQYF
.	TRBJ2-1	TRBV11-2	.	TGTGCCAGCAGCTTAGGAGGAGCCACCTACAATGAGCAGTTCTTC	CASSLGGATYNEQFF
.	TRBJ2-6	TRBV14	.	TGTGCCAGCAGCCCGAGACTCTCTGGGGCCAACGTCCTGACTTTC	CASSPRLSGANVLTF
once	TRBJ1-6	TRBV18	.	TGTGCCAGCTCACCACCGGGTGGAGGTAATTCACCCCTCCACTTT	CASSPPGGGNSPLHF
.	TRBJ1-3	TRBV9	.	TGTGCCAGCGGGGCAGCCTGGGGATCTGGAAACACCATATATTTT	CASGAAWGSGNTIYF
few	TRBJ1-2	TRBV2	.	TGTGCCAGCAGTGAAGCACCCGGGGTCCCCTACACCTTC	CASSEAPGVPYTF
.	TRBJ2-1	TRBV9	TRBD1	TGTGCCAGCAGCGTCCTACCGGGACAGGGAGACGATGAGCAGTTCTTC	CASSVLPGQGDDEQFF
.	TRBJ2-7	TRBV19	TRBD2	TGTGCCACCCGGTTAGCGGGGACCTCCTACGAGCAGTACTTC	CATRLAGTSYEQYF
.	TRBJ2-2	TRBV5-4	.	TGTGCCAGCAGCTTTATTACAGGGAACACCGGGGAGCTGTTTTTT	CASSFITGNTGELFF
.	TRBJ1-6	TRBV19	.	TGTGCCAGTAGTTCCAAACAGACAGGTCTAAATTCACCCCTCCACTTT	CASSSKQTGLNSPLHF
.	TRBJ2-7	TRBV27	TRBD1	TGTGCCAGCAGTCTCATGACAGGGGGCGAGCAGTACTTC	CASSLMTGGEQYF
.	TRBJ1-1	TRBV7-2	.	TGTGCCAGCAGCTTGAGGGAGGAAGGTGAAGCTTTCTTT	CASSLREEGEAFF
.	TRBJ2-1	TRBV20-1	TRBD2	TGCAGTGCTAGTAGCGGGGGCCGAACTACCTACAATGAGCAGTTCTTC	CSASSGGRTTYNEQFF
.	TRBJ1-2	TRBV3-1/TRBV3-2	.	TGTGCCGCCGCATTGGGAGGGTCCGGCTACACCTTC	CAAALGGSGYTF
.	TRBJ1-2	TRBV5-6	.	TGTGCCAGCAGCTTACAACCTAACTATGGCTACACCTTC	CASSLQPNYGYTF
.	TRBJ1-6	TRBV19	TRBD1	TGTGCCAGTAGCCGGACAGGGGGTAATTCACCCCTCCACTTT	CASSRTGGNSPLHF
.	TRBJ2-2	TRBV5-6	TRBD1	TGTGCCAGCAGCCCTGACAGGGTGAAGTGGAACACCGGGGAGCTGTTTTTT	CASSPDRVKWNTGELFF
.	TRBJ2-7	TRBV5-6	TRBD1	TGTGCCAGCAGCTTGGCACAGGGGTACGAGCAGTACTTC	CASSLAQGYEQYF
.	TRBJ2-1	TRBV4-1	.	TGCGCCAGCAGCCGAGCGAGGGTCAATGAGCAGTTCTTC	CASSRARVNEQFF
.	TRBJ1-2	TRBV20-1	TRBD1	TGCAGTGCTGGGACAGTGGATGGCTACACCTTC	CSAGTVDGYTF
.	TRBJ1-6	TRBV19	.	TGTGCCAGTAGTATATCCGAGACGGCGGGGAATTCACCCCTCCACTTT	CASSISETAGNSPLHF
.	TRBJ1-2	TRBV5-1	TRBD1	TGCGCCAGCAGCTTGGCCTTATTGACAGGGGCGAGGACCTTC	CASSLALLTGARTF
.	TRBJ1-2	TRBV28	TRBD1	TGTGCCAGCAGTAGGACAGGGAACTATGGCTACACCTTC	CASSRTGNYGYTF
.	TRBJ2-3	TRBV7-2	.	TGTGCCAGCAGCTTCCTAGAAACGCAGTATTTT	CASSFLETQYF
.	TRBJ2-2	TRBV28	.	TGTGCCAGCAGTTTGGGACACTTACCGGAAAAGCTGTTTTTT	CASSLGHLPEKLFF
.	TRBJ2-1	TRBV7-3	.	TGTGCCAGCAGCCCCGGGGGTAATGAGCAGTTCTTC	CASSPGGNEQFF
.	TRBJ1-1	TRBV6-5	.	TGTGCCAGCAGGGACCCGGGGGCTGAAGCTTTCTTT	CASRDPGAEAFF
.	TRBJ1-4	TRBV5-1	.	TGCGCCAGCAGCTTAGGGGGTCATGAAAAACTGTTTTTT	CASSLGGHEKLFF
.	TRBJ1-2	TRBV5-8	.	TGTGCCAGCAGCTTTTCAGGGAACTATGGCTACACCTTC	CASSFSGNYGYTF
.	TRBJ2-1	TRBV14	.	TGTGCCAGCAGCCAAGATCTGAGGGCTCCCAATGAGCAGTTCTTC	CASSQDLRAPNEQFF
.	TRBJ1-5	TRBV12-3/TRBV12-4	.	TGTGCCAGCAATACAGACGGCAATCAGCCCCAGCATTTT	CASNTDGNQPQHF
.	TRBJ2-2	TRBV7-7	.	TGTGCTAGCAGCGCAGGGGCCGGTGAGCTGTTTTTT	CASSAGAGELFF